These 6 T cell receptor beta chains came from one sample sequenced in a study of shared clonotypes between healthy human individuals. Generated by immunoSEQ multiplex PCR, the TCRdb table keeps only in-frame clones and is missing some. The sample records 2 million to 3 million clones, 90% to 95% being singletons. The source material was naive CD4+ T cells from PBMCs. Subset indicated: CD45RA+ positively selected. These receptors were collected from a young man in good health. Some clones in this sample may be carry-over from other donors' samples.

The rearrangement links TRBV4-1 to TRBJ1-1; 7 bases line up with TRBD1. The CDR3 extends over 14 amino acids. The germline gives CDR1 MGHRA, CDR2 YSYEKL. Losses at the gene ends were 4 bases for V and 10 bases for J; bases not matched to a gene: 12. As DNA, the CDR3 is TGCGCCAGCAGCCCCGGACAGGCCCAGAGTGTAGCTTTCTTT. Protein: CASSPGQAQSVAFF.

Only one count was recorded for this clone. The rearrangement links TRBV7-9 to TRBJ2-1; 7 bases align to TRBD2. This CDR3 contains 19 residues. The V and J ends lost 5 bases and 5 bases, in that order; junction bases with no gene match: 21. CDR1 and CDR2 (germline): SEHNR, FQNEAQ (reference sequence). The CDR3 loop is CASSPPITSPAGYDNEQFF. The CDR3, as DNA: TGTGCCAGCAGCCCCCCGATAACATCTCCAGCGGGGTACGACAATGAGCAGTTCTTC.

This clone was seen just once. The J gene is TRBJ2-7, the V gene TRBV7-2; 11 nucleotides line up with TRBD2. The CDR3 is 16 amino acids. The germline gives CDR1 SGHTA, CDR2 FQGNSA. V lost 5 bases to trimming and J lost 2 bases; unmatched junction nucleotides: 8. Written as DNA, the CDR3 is TGTGCCAGCAGCCGAGGGACTAGCGGAGCGACCTACGAGCAGTACTTC. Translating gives CASSRGTSGATYEQYF. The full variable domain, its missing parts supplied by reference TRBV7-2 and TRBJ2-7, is GAGVSQSPSNKVTEKGKDVELRCDPISGHTALYWYRQSLGQGLEFLIYFQGNSAPDKSGLPSDRFSAERTGGSVSTLTIQRTQQEDSAVYLCASSRGTSGATYEQYFGPGTRLTVT.

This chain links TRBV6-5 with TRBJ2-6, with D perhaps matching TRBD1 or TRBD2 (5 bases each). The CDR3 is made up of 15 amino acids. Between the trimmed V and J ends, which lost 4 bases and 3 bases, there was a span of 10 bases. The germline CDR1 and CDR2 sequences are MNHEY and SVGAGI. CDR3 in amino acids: CASSSGALGANVLTF. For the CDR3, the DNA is TGTGCCAGCAGTTCCGGGGCCCTTGGGGCCAACGTCCTGACTTTC.

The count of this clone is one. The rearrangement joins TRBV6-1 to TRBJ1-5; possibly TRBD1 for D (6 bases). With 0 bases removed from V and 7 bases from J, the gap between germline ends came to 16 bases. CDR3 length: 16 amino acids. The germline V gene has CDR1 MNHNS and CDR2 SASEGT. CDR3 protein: CASSEARDRLGQPQHF. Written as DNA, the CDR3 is TGTGCCAGCAGTGAAGCGCGAGACAGGTTGGGGCAGCCCCAGCATTTT.

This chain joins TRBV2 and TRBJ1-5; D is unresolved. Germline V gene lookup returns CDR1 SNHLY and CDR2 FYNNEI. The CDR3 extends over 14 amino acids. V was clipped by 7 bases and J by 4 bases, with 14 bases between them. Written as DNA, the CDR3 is TGTGCCAGCAAGAAGGACCTGGGGAATCAGCCCCAGCATTTT. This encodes CASKKDLGNQPQHF. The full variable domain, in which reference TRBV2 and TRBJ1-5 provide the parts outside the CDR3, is EPEVTQTPSHQVTQMGQEVILRCVPISNHLYFYWYRQILGQKVEFLVSFYNNEISEKSEIFDDQFSVERPDGSNFTLKIRSTKLEDSAMYFCASKKDLGNQPQHFGDGTRLSIL.